These T cell receptor beta chains were read from a single sample in a study of T cells after yellow fever vaccination. TCRdb itself ran the 5' RACE reads through MiXCR, one entry per CDR3 protein. The sample consists of a few hundred thousand distinct CDR3 sequences, over 15% of them appearing once. Sequenced material: PBMCs, taken before the yellow fever booster vaccination. These receptors all stem from a man aged 18 to 35 who received the YFV17D yellow fever vaccine. Each CDR3 is given without its conserved first and last residue. Some rows have no size entry. The others give once, few or many, or a class for an expanded clone.

V | size | CDR3
TRBV6-5 | . | ASRSDLFYGYT
TRBV7-9 | few | ASSDSGTSGASTDTQY
TRBV12-3/TRBV12-4 | . | ASFAGAWGTEAF
TRBV20-1 | once | SARGGPSYEQY
TRBV28 | . | ASSLGGGESPLH
TRBV6-2/TRBV6-3 | . | ASSTTTSGGTLRETQY
TRBV2 | . | ASSVDRTGNTIY
TRBV20-1 | . | SASGANYGYT
TRBV5-1 | many | ASSLAVSGSTDTQY
TRBV7-2 | . | ASSLVGRTGVGSPLH
TRBV9 | . | ASSVAGSMNTEAF
TRBV5-1 | . | ASSLVERKGEQF
TRBV19 | . | ASREHKNRDSEAF
TRBV6-2/TRBV6-3 | few | ASRSRGGQDTQY
TRBV7-9 | many | ASSLGGRETQY
TRBV4-1 | few | ASSPQKGIDEQY
TRBV5-1 | . | ASGLRGGETYEQY
TRBV6-5 | . | ASRTGLQPQH
TRBV19 | few | ASSIFLGFSSPGRGYT
TRBV5-1 | . | ASSRDADSNQPQH
TRBV21-1 | . | ASSKAPRDRGLSNEKLF
TRBV12-3/TRBV12-4 | . | ASSSTYIGEKLF
TRBV20-1 | . | SAKSPEAYNEQF
TRBV7-8 | few | ASSLGIKYQETQY
TRBV7-2 | few | ASSAFFRGQETQY
TRBV4-2 | few | ASSHLSGGTEAF